The 21 T cell receptor beta chains below all came from one sample that was sequenced in a study of cytomegalovirus exposure and HLA in healthy donors. 13 Jbeta primers and 60 Vbeta primers were used for the PCR. Using immunoSEQ multiplex PCR, the repertoire was profiled, and TCRdb retains in-frame clones only, with some absent. The sample contains under 55,000 clones, around 81% of which appear only once. The specimen sequenced was PBMCs. These receptors originate from a man aged 25 to 45 in good health and CMV-seropositive.

This chain joins TRBV29-1 and TRBJ2-7; D ambiguous. Trimming stripped 4 bases from V and 0 bases from J, with 4 bases between. Germline V lookup: CDR1 SQVTM, CDR2 ANQGSEA. The CDR3 is 11 amino acids. The chain's CDR3 is CSVGASYEQYF. CDR3 nucleotide sequence: TGCAGCGTTGGGGCCTCCTACGAGCAGTACTTC.

The chain carries TRBV7-2 and TRBJ1-3; TRBD1 matches 10 bases. The CDR3 has 16 residues. Germline-derived CDR1 and CDR2 are SGHTA and FQGNSA. Losses at the gene ends were 4 bases for V and 1 base for J; bases not matched to a gene: 4. For the CDR3, the DNA is TGTGCCAGCAGCTGGGGACAGGGGAAGTCTGGAAACACCATATATTTT. It is translated as CASSWGQGKSGNTIYF.

The rearrangement uses TRBV27 and TRBJ2-3, with D unresolved. Germline lookup yields CDR1 MNHEY and CDR2 SMNVEV (reference sequence). Between the trimmed V and J ends, which lost 3 bases and 7 bases, there was a span of 17 bases. CDR3 size: 15 residues. CDR3 bases: TGTGCCAGCAGTTTTTCGGCAGGCTCCGGTTATACGCAGTATTTT. This sequence encodes CASSFSAGSGYTQYF.

This chain joins TRBV6-5 and TRBJ1-2; D remains ambiguous. The CDR3 is 13 residues long. V was clipped by 6 bases and J by 5 bases, with 13 bases between them. CDR1 is MNHEY and CDR2 is SVGAGI in the germline V gene. The CDR3 loop is CASRLVGGYGYTF. The CDR3 DNA follows: TGTGCCAGCAGGCTAGTCGGAGGTTATGGCTACACCTTC.

The rearrangement uses TRBV2 and TRBJ2-7; no reliable D call. Germline lookup yields CDR1 SNHLY and CDR2 FYNNEI. This CDR3 region has 11 residues. Trimming cost V 4 bases and J 6 bases, with 7 bases left between them. The CDR3 region is CASSGRSEQYF. CDR3 DNA sequence: TGTGCCAGCAGTGGGCGGAGCGAGCAGTACTTC.

This chain links TRBV6-5 with TRBJ1-5; 7 positions agree with TRBD1. The germline V gene encodes CDR1 MNHEY and CDR2 SVGAGI. This CDR3 comprises 13 residues. Trimming at V came to 6 bases and at J to 9 bases, leaving 8 bases not matched to a gene. The CDR3 loop is CASRGTDWGPQHF. The CDR3 DNA sequence: TGTGCCAGCAGGGGGACAGACTGGGGGCCCCAGCATTTT.

This chain links TRBV4-1 with TRBJ2-2, with TRBD2 matching 9 bases. The J segment lost 7 bases and the V segment lost 1 base, leaving 10 bases of the junction unmatched. Germline V lookup: CDR1 MGHRA, CDR2 YSYEKL. There are 17 residues in the CDR3. DNA of the CDR3: TGCGCCAGCAGCCAAGTTGGCGCGGGGGGGCGAATCGGGGAGCTGTTTTTT. This translates into CASSQVGAGGRIGELFF.

The rearrangement joins TRBV4-1 to TRBJ1-5, with a weak D call TRBD1 (5 bases). Germline V lookup: CDR1 MGHRA, CDR2 YSYEKL. This CDR3 is built from 16 residues. The V gene lost 3 bases and the J gene lost 2 bases, with 14 bases spanning the gap. This CDR3 is CASSQLGGGRNQPQHF. The CDR3 DNA sequence: TGCGCCAGCAGCCAGCTAGGCGGGGGTCGCAATCAGCCCCAGCATTTT.

V is TRBV27 and J is TRBJ1-3; 7 nucleotides align to TRBD1. V shed 8 bases and J 0 bases; nucleotides not matched to a gene: 10. The CDR3 runs to 16 residues. Germline lookup yields CDR1 MNHEY and CDR2 SMNVEV (reference sequence). The CDR3 spells CASGNYRGGSGNTIYF. The CDR3 bases are TGTGCCAGCGGGAATTACAGGGGAGGCTCTGGAAACACCATATATTTT.

This rearrangement joins TRBV7-2 to TRBJ2-3, with a possible D match to TRBD2 (6 bases). Germline lookup yields CDR1 SGHTA and CDR2 FQGNSA. V was clipped by 0 bases and J by 5 bases, with 9 bases between them. There are 14 residues in the CDR3. The CDR3 loop is CASSLAPGGDTQYF. The CDR3 nucleotides are TGTGCCAGCAGCTTAGCGCCCGGGGGAGATACGCAGTATTTT.

This clone appeared a few times. The chain carries TRBV4-1 and TRBJ1-5, with 8 bases lining up with TRBD1. The CDR3 sequence is 15 residues long. The V segment lost 4 bases and the J segment 3 bases; nucleotides outside the gene matches: 5. Germline values: CDR1 MGHRA, CDR2 YSYEKL. CDR3 sequence reads: CASSPGQGNNQPQHF. The CDR3 bases are TGCGCCAGCAGCCCAGGACAGGGAAACAATCAGCCCCAGCATTTT.

J is TRBJ2-7 and V is TRBV5-1; D possibly corresponds to TRBD1 (5 bases). This CDR3 contains 14 residues. The V gene lost 0 bases and the J gene lost 6 bases, with 13 bases spanning the gap. Germline V gene data show CDR1 as SGHRS and CDR2 as YFSETQ. CDR3 region: CASSLAASRGEQYF. The CDR3 DNA reads as TGCGCCAGCAGCTTGGCGGCATCTAGGGGCGAGCAGTACTTC.

The chain recombines TRBV5-1 with TRBJ1-1, with TRBD1 matching over 8 bases. Germline CDR1 reads SGHRS; CDR2 reads YFSETQ. This CDR3 contains 15 residues. After removal of 4 bases from V and 4 bases from J, the junction contained 9 bases not matched to a gene. In DNA, the CDR3 is TGCGCCAGCAGCCCCCGGACAGGGAGGATCACTGAAGCTTTCTTT. Translation: CASSPRTGRITEAFF. The full variable domain, with the rest looked up from reference TRBV5-1 and TRBJ1-1, is KAGVTQTPRYLIKTRGQQVTLSCSPISGHRSVSWYQQTPGQGLQFLFEYFSETQRNKGNFPGRFSGRQFSNSRSEMNVSTLELGDSALYLCASSPRTGRITEAFFGQGTRLTVV.

The rearrangement joins TRBV6-1 to TRBJ2-3, with 9 nucleotides matching TRBD2. V dropped 3 bases and J dropped 2; count of bases not matched to a gene: 9. Germline V gives CDR1 MNHNS, CDR2 SASEGT. The CDR3 is 17 amino acids. CDR3 sequence (DNA): TGTGCCAGCAGTGACGGGCGGGGGGGGGCACTCACAGATACGCAGTATTTT. Residues: CASSDGRGGALTDTQYF.

The J gene is TRBJ2-3, the V gene TRBV11-2; perhaps TRBD1 as D (5 bases). Trimming removed 4 bases from V and 2 bases from J, with 13 bases in between. The germline V gene has CDR1 SGHAT and CDR2 FQNNGV. The CDR3 consists of 15 residues. CDR3 sequence reads: CASSSQGSITDTQYF. CDR3 bases: TGTGCCAGCAGCTCGCAGGGTAGTATCACAGATACGCAGTATTTT.

J is TRBJ2-7 and V is TRBV14, with D tentatively TRBD2 (6 bases). The ends were cut back, 4 bases at V and 6 bases at J, with 16 bases in the middle. The germline gives CDR1 SGHDN, CDR2 FVKESK. The CDR3 extends over 14 amino acids. CDR3 in amino acids: CASSPWGRDFEQYF. CDR3 sequence (DNA): TGTGCCAGCAGCCCGTGGGGCAGGGACTTCGAGCAGTACTTC.

CDR3 nucleotides: TGTGCCAGCAGCCCTGGACTAGCGGGGTCAGGGGCCAACGTCCTGACTTTC. This gives the protein CASSPGLAGSGANVLTF. J is TRBJ2-6 and V is TRBV7-6; 12 bases are shared with TRBD2. Germline trimming cut 5 bases from V and 4 bases from J; bases unmatched to any gene: 6. Germline loops: CDR1 SGHVS, CDR2 FNYEAQ. The CDR3 is 17 amino acids.

The V call is TRBV28, the J call TRBJ1-5, with 7 bases matching TRBD1. The CDR3 runs to 14 residues. Germline CDR1 is MDHEN and CDR2 is SYDVKM. The ends lost 5 bases at V and 3 bases at J; junction bases unmatched: 4. CDR3 in amino acids: CASSAGQFNQPQHF. The CDR3 DNA reads TGTGCCAGCAGTGCGGGACAGTTCAATCAGCCCCAGCATTTT. The full variable domain, in which reference TRBV28 and TRBJ1-5 provide the parts outside the CDR3, is DVKVTQSSRYLVKRTGEKVFLECVQDMDHENMFWYRQDPGLGLRLIYFSYDVKMKEKGDIPEGYSVSREKKERFSLILESASTNQTSMYLCASSAGQFNQPQHFGDGTRLSIL.

The V call is TRBV6-4, the J call TRBJ2-6, with a weak D call TRBD1 (5 bases). This CDR3 has 15 residues. CDR1 and CDR2 from the germline V gene are MRHNA and SNTAGT. V shed 3 bases and J shed 3 bases, with 9 bases lying between them. CDR3 in amino acids: CASSEGAGGANVLTF. DNA for the CDR3: TGTGCCAGCAGTGAAGGGGCAGGTGGGGCCAACGTCCTGACTTTC.

DNA for the CDR3: TGTGCCAGCAGCGCGAGGGGGCGGGGGGGTTACAATGAGCAGTTCTTC. This encodes CASSARGRGGYNEQFF. The V gene is TRBV2, the J gene TRBJ2-1, with 9 nucleotides matching TRBD2. The V gene's germline CDR1 is SNHLY and CDR2 FYNNEI. The ends lost 6 bases at V and 4 bases at J; junction bases unmatched: 10. There are 16 residues in the CDR3.

J is TRBJ2-2 and V is TRBV14; TRBD2 matches at 9 bases. Germline trimming cut 1 base from V and 5 bases from J; bases unmatched to any gene: 8. Germline values: CDR1 SGHDN, CDR2 FVKESK. This CDR3 comprises 17 residues. The CDR3 DNA reads as TGTGCCAGCAGCCAAGGGGCGGGACTAGCCTGGACCGGGGAGCTGTTTTTT. This encodes CASSQGAGLAWTGELFF.